Following are 7 T cell receptor beta chains from one sample sequenced in a study of cytomegalovirus exposure and HLA in healthy donors. PCR involved 60 Vbeta and 13 Jbeta primers. Some clones are missing from TCRdb's copy, which holds only in-frame ones; the method was immunoSEQ multiplex PCR. The sample lists tens of thousands of clones; under 80% were seen once. The sample taken for sequencing was PBMCs. The receptor source for this set is a male donor in good health and CMV-seropositive.

This clone occurred once. The chain carries TRBV27 and TRBJ2-7; the match to TRBD1 covers 8 bases. The CDR3 covers 15 residues. Looked up from germline, CDR1 is MNHEY and CDR2 is SMNVEV (reference sequence). J lost 3 bases, V lost 6 bases, and 10 bases had no gene match. In DNA, the CDR3 is TGTGCCAGCAGGCCACCGAAGGGGACAGGCTACGAGCAGTACTTC. It is translated as CASRPPKGTGYEQYF.

This clone occurred a few times. The V and J genes are TRBV15 and TRBJ2-5; the D gene is possibly TRBD2 (6 bases). The J call could be wrong; TRBJ2-7 is a better fit for the DNA end. The CDR3 contains 15 residues. Germline assignment: CDR1 LNHNV and CDR2 YYDKDF (reference sequence). The CDR3 region has the DNA TGTGCCACCAGCGCCACCGGGAGCAACTGGGGCGAGCAGTACTTC. It yields the protein CATSATGSNWGEQYF.

This clone occurred a few times. The V call is TRBV10-1, the J call TRBJ2-7; 7 nucleotides match TRBD1. Germline V lookup: CDR1 WNHNN, CDR2 SYGVQD (reference sequence). The CDR3 consists of 14 residues. The junction had 5 bases not matched to a gene; V was cut back by 4 bases and J by 2 bases. The CDR3 protein is CASSGDSGPYEQYF. The DNA for the CDR3 is TGCGCCAGCAGTGGGGACAGCGGCCCCTACGAGCAGTACTTC.

This chain joins TRBV28 and TRBJ1-2; D gene unclear. Trimming shortened V by 3 bases and J by 8 bases, and 10 bases separated the two germline ends. Germline CDR1 and CDR2: MDHEN and SYDVKM. This CDR3 is 12 amino acids long. In DNA, the CDR3 is TGTGCCAGCAGTTTTGTTGTCCCAGGCTACACCTTC. Protein: CASSFVVPGYTF.

V is TRBV4-2 and J is TRBJ2-5; 11 bases map to TRBD2. The CDR3 runs to 18 residues. Germline CDR1 reads LGHNA; CDR2 reads YNFKEQ. The ends lost 3 bases at V and 3 bases at J; junction bases unmatched: 12. DNA for the CDR3: TGTGCCAGCAGCCAGGAATTAGCGGGAGGGCAGGCTGAAGAGACCCAGTACTTC. Protein sequence: CASSQELAGGQAEETQYF.

The chain joins TRBV6-1 to TRBJ2-1; 9 bases are shared with TRBD2. Trimming took 1 base from V and 6 from J; bases not matched to a gene: 7. Per the germline V gene, CDR1 is MNHNS and CDR2 is SASEGT. The CDR3 sequence is 16 residues long. CDR3 region: CASSEGVGGRGNEQFF. CDR3 nucleotide sequence: TGTGCCAGCAGTGAAGGGGTGGGCGGGAGGGGCAATGAGCAGTTCTTC.

The chain couples TRBV7-2 to TRBJ2-1, with 8 bases identical to TRBD2. This CDR3 comprises 16 residues. Germline V CDR1 and CDR2: SGHTA, FQGNSA. V lost 1 base to trimming and J lost 5 bases; unmatched junction nucleotides: 7. CDR3 bases: TGTGCCAGCAGCTTAGTGACCAGCGGGGGTAACAATGAGCAGTTCTTC. As protein: CASSLVTSGGNNEQFF.